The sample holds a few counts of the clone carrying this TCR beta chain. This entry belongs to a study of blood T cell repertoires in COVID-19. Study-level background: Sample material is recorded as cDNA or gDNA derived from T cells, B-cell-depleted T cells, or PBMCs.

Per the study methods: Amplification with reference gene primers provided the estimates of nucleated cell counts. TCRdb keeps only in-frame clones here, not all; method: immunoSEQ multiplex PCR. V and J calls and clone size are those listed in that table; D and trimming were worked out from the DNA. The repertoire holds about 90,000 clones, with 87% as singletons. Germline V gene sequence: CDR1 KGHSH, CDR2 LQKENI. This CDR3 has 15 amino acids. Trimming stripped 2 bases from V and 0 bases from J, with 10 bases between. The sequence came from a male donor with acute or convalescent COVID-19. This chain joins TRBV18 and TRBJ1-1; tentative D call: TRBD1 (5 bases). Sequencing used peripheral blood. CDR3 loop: CASSPVDTLNTEAFF. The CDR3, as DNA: TGTGCCAGCTCACCAGTGGACACGTTGAACACTGAAGCTTTCTTT.